What follows describes a single T cell receptor beta chain. Antigen: not known. The method was immunoSEQ multiplex PCR; TCRdb's version includes in-frame clones alone and lacks a portion of them. The data show 200,000 or so clones, with roughly 92% seen just once and less than 11% held by the top ten. The source of the sample is a study of T cell responses to AZD1222 COVID-19 vaccine. Study-wide results and limits: Close to half of all spike-specific TCRs reportedly target regions of the variants that are unmutated. A rise in Spike-specific TCR breadth and depth followed two AZD1222 doses.

V lost 3 bases to trimming and J lost 1 base, with 9 bases between them. The CDR3 contains 14 residues. Per the germline V gene, CDR1 is LGHNA and CDR2 is YSLEER. This TCR was recovered from an adult in good health. J is TRBJ1-2 and V is TRBV4-3; D possibly corresponds to TRBD1 (6 bases). Sequencing used peripheral blood, obtained on day 0 of AZD1222 vaccination. The CDR3 reads CASSHLQGNYGYTF. Here the CDR3 DNA reads TGCGCCAGCAGCCACTTACAGGGTAACTATGGCTACACCTTC.